Listed below are T cell receptor beta chains from one sample, sequenced in a study of blood T cell repertoires in COVID-19. The method was immunoSEQ multiplex PCR; TCRdb's version includes in-frame clones alone and lacks a portion of them. The sample has tens of thousands of clones, about three quarters seen once. The sample was peripheral blood. Receptor source: a human donor in a cohort sampled during active COVID-19. Both conserved end residues are part of each CDR3. Fields, in order: D gene, clone size, J gene, V gene, CDR3 protein, CDR3 DNA. D genes are given only for firm matches. The listing skips clone size in some rows; elsewhere it reads once, few, many or a size class.

. | . | TRBJ2-5 | TRBV5-1 | CASSLIGAGETQYF | TGCGCCAGCAGCTTGATTGGGGCAGGAGAGACCCAGTACTTC
. | . | TRBJ1-5 | TRBV24-1 | CATSETGGDLPQHF | TGTGCCACCAGCGAGACAGGAGGAGATCTGCCCCAGCATTTT
TRBD1 | once | TRBJ1-1 | TRBV7-8 | CASSWSRDRGSFGTEAFF | TGTGCCAGCAGCTGGAGCCGGGACAGGGGGAGCTTCGGTACTGAAGCTTTCTTT
. | . | TRBJ2-5 | TRBV11-2 | CASSTGVQETQYF | TGTGCCAGCAGCACCGGGGTGCAAGAGACCCAGTACTTC
TRBD1 | many | TRBJ1-2 | TRBV3-1/TRBV3-2 | CASSRGTGGVYGYTF | TGTGCCAGCAGCCGCGGGACAGGAGGGGTCTATGGCTACACCTTC
TRBD2 | . | TRBJ2-1 | TRBV18 | CASTLLGREIYNEQFF | TGTGCCAGCACTCTGCTCGGGCGGGAGATATACAATGAGCAGTTCTTC
TRBD2 | . | TRBJ2-1 | TRBV4-1 | CASSQATSANYNEQFF | TGCGCCAGCAGCCAAGCGACTAGCGCTAACTACAATGAGCAGTTCTTC
. | . | TRBJ1-4 | TRBV2 | CASSDMSDSAYNEKLFF | TGTGCCAGCAGTGATATGTCGGACAGCGCCTATAATGAAAAACTGTTTTTT
. | . | TRBJ2-7 | TRBV21-1 | CASSKNPGGGSYEQYF | TGTGCCAGCAGCAAAAACCCCGGCGGAGGCTCCTACGAGCAGTACTTC
. | . | TRBJ2-5 | TRBV18 | CASSPVASHQGTQYF | TGTGCCAGCTCACCAGTGGCTAGCCACCAAGGGACCCAGTACTTC
. | . | TRBJ2-3 | TRBV15 | CATSRDLRRLTSSTDTQYF | TGTGCCACCAGCAGAGATCTCCGGCGGTTGACGTCTAGCACAGATACGCAGTATTTT
TRBD1 | once | TRBJ2-1 | TRBV11-2 | CASSFTGTGGDEQFF | TGTGCCAGCAGCTTTACCGGGACAGGGGGGGATGAGCAGTTCTTC
TRBD1 | . | TRBJ1-5 | TRBV3-1/TRBV3-2 | CASSQGGTDQPQHF | TGTGCCAGCAGCCAAGGGGGGACAGATCAGCCCCAGCATTTT
. | . | TRBJ2-2 | TRBV4-2 | CASSHPGRDDTGELFF | TGTGCCAGCAGCCATCCGGGGCGGGACGACACCGGGGAGCTGTTTTTT
. | . | TRBJ1-2 | TRBV2 | CASTEAGEGYTF | TGTGCCAGCACCGAGGCGGGGGAAGGCTACACCTTC
TRBD1 | . | TRBJ2-7 | TRBV7-9 | CASSPLGQGFYEQYF | TGTGCCAGCAGCCCTCTTGGACAGGGCTTTTACGAGCAGTACTTC
. | . | TRBJ2-3 | TRBV19 | CASSSGVSTDTQYF | TGTGCCAGTAGTAGCGGGGTCAGCACAGATACGCAGTATTTT